One sample yielded the 26 T cell receptor beta chains listed below, sequenced in a study of T-cell memory formation after mild COVID-19. TCRdb re-analysed the 5' RACE reads in MiXCR, keeping a single row per CDR3 protein. This repertoire shows about 340,000 distinct CDR3 sequences, about 20% found once; its top ten account for 21%. The specimen was PBMCs or a T cell subset sorted from them (not recorded which). The receptors originated from a man younger than 35 who had mild COVID-19 (a few samples of this study predate the infection). Cell type and time point are not known.

This clonotype showed up just a few times. The chain recombines TRBV27 with TRBJ2-7, with D perhaps matching TRBD1 or TRBD2 (6 bases each). With 8 bases removed from V and 7 bases from J, the gap between germline ends came to 15 bases. Per germline, CDR1 MNHEY and CDR2 SMNVEV (reference sequence). The CDR3 consists of 12 residues. This CDR3 reads CASLGGGQEQYF. CDR3 nucleotides: TGTGCCAGCTTGGGTGGGGGGCAAGAGCAGTACTTC.

This chain links TRBV4-1 with TRBJ1-2; 7 bases map to TRBD1. Germline V gene sequence: CDR1 MGHRA, CDR2 YSYEKL. This CDR3 is built from 16 residues. The junction had 7 bases not matched to a gene; V was cut back by 2 bases and J by 1 base. The CDR3 is CASSQLGTGVNYGYTF. The CDR3 DNA is TGCGCCAGCAGCCAACTCGGAACAGGGGTTAACTATGGCTACACCTTC.

The CDR3 reads CASSQEFLAGGQYF. The CDR3 bases are TGTGCCAGCAGCCAAGAATTCCTAGCGGGGGGACAGTATTTT. The rearrangement joins TRBV3-1 to TRBJ2-3; TRBD2 matches 11 bases. The J segment lost 12 bases and the V segment lost 0 bases, leaving 5 bases of the junction unmatched. CDR1 LGHDT and CDR2 YNNKEL come from the germline V gene (reference sequence). The CDR3 sequence is 14 residues long.

This clonotype was detected only a few times. The V call is TRBV4-1, the J call TRBJ2-7; D is unclear. Germline-derived CDR1 and CDR2 are MGHRA and YSYEKL. The CDR3 length is 14 residues. Trimming pared 4 bases from V and 2 bases from J, leaving 12 bases between. The CDR3 nucleotides read TGCGCCAGCAGCCCCAATCCATCAACCTACGAGCAGTACTTC. Protein sequence: CASSPNPSTYEQYF.

There are a few counts of this clonotype. The chain uses TRBV7-9 and TRBJ2-7, with no clear D. V lost 5 bases and J lost 6, with 11 bases in between. Germline V gives CDR1 SEHNR, CDR2 FQNEAQ (reference sequence). This CDR3 is built from 12 residues. CDR3 DNA: TGTGCCAGCAGCCTCGGCGAATTCGAGCAGTACTTC. The encoded protein is CASSLGEFEQYF.

This rearrangement joins TRBV5-6 to TRBJ1-5, with D perhaps matching TRBD1 (6 bases). Deletions cut 4 bases from V and 1 base from J, with 12 bases between. CDR3 length: 15 residues. Germline CDR1 and CDR2: SGHDT and YYEEEE. The CDR3 here is CASSARGRSNQPQHF. CDR3 DNA: TGTGCCAGCAGCGCAAGGGGGAGAAGCAATCAGCCCCAGCATTTT.

There are a few counts of this clonotype. The CDR3 DNA follows: TGTGCCAGCAGCTTTTTCTTGACAGGGAAGCTCCAAAGAAACACCGGGGAGCTGTTTTTT. This codes for CASSFFLTGKLQRNTGELFF. V and J are TRBV7-6 and TRBJ2-2, with 7 bases fitting TRBD1. CDR1 and CDR2 (germline): SGHVS, FNYEAQ. The V and J ends lost 3 bases and 2 bases, in that order; junction bases with no gene match: 18. The CDR3 covers 20 residues.

This clonotype was detected many times. The J gene is TRBJ1-2, the V gene TRBV12-3 or TRBV12-4, with D uncertain. The CDR3 is 14 amino acids. V was cut by 0 bases and J by 7 bases, with 12 bases left in between. CDR3 DNA sequence: TGTGCCAGCAGTTTAGCCCGGGGAAAGGGTGGCTACACCTTC. Translation: CASSLARGKGGYTF.

The chain has TRBV4-3 and TRBJ2-3; 7 bases line up with TRBD1. This CDR3 is 15 amino acids long. The V gene's germline CDR1 is LGHNA and CDR2 YSLEER. With V trimmed by 0 bases and J by 2 bases, 2 bases remained unmatched. The CDR3 is CASSQEQGTTDTQYF. The CDR3 region has the DNA TGCGCCAGCAGCCAAGAACAGGGGACCACAGATACGCAGTATTTT.

The chain joins TRBV6-1 to TRBJ2-7; 13 bases agree with TRBD2. Trimming removed 4 bases from V and 3 bases from J; junction bases left unmatched: 3. The length of the CDR3 is 15 residues. Germline CDR1 MNHNS, CDR2 SASEGT. CDR3 residues: CASSGGTSGDYEQYF. For the CDR3, the DNA is TGTGCCAGCAGTGGCGGGACTAGCGGGGACTACGAGCAGTACTTC.

The table lists this clonotype with many counts. The rearrangement joins TRBV20-1 to TRBJ1-1; 7 nucleotides match TRBD1. The CDR3 is 13 residues long. With V trimmed by 3 bases and J by 5 bases, 6 bases remained unmatched. Germline CDR1 is DFQATT and CDR2 is SNEGSKA (reference sequence). CDR3 protein: CSASQGQPTEAFF. The CDR3 DNA is TGCAGTGCTAGCCAGGGACAGCCGACTGAAGCTTTCTTT.

The chain links TRBV7-9 to TRBJ2-1, with D possibly matching TRBD1 (5 bases). The CDR3 consists of 14 residues. CDR1 is SEHNR and CDR2 is FQNEAQ in the germline V gene (reference sequence). The V end lost 2 bases, the J end lost 15 bases, and 20 bases lay between the germline ends. The CDR3 nucleotides are TGTGCCAGCAGCTTAAGAGCCGAGGCTCCTCAGGGGTTCTTC. It is translated as CASSLRAEAPQGFF.

In its sample, this clonotype was seen a few times. This chain links TRBV9 with TRBJ1-6, with 8 positions matching TRBD1. The CDR3 length is 15 residues. J lost 7 bases, V lost 0 bases, and 3 bases had no gene match. Per the germline V gene, CDR1 is SGDLS and CDR2 is YYNGEE. CDR3 in DNA: TGTGCCAGCAGCGTAGATGGACAGGGAAATTCACCCCTCCACTTT. Translating gives CASSVDGQGNSPLHF.

In its sample, this clonotype was seen a few times. The chain combines TRBV18 with TRBJ2-1; TRBD2 might be the D (5 bases). Germline V gives CDR1 KGHSH, CDR2 LQKENI. The CDR3 sequence is 16 residues long. V lost 3 bases and J 3 bases, leaving 15 bases between the germline ends. As DNA, the CDR3 is TGTGCCAGCTCACCGTTCGGGGTCAACATCTACAATGAGCAGTTCTTC. Protein sequence: CASSPFGVNIYNEQFF.

This clonotype was found many times. This chain connects TRBV7-8 to TRBJ2-5; D is possibly TRBD1 or TRBD2 (6 bases each). The CDR3 loop spans 15 amino acids. Germline CDR1 reads SGHVS; CDR2 reads FQNEAQ. Trimming stripped 4 bases from V and 5 bases from J, with 17 bases between. CDR3 protein: CASSSLGGSGETQYF. The DNA of the CDR3 is TGTGCCAGCAGCTCCCTGGGGGGCAGCGGGGAGACCCAGTACTTC. The complete variable domain, with remaining parts taken from reference TRBV7-8 and TRBJ2-5, reads GAGVSQSPRYKVAKRGQDVALRCDPISGHVSLFWYQQALGQGPEFLTYFQNEAQLDKSGLPSDRFFAERPEGSVSTLKIQRTQQEDSAVYLCASSSLGGSGETQYFGPGTRLLVL.

This clonotype was counted only a few times. The rearrangement uses TRBV4-2 and TRBJ1-1; 8 bases are a match to TRBD1. This CDR3 is built from 15 residues. Germline lookup yields CDR1 LGHNA and CDR2 YNFKEQ. The J segment lost 4 bases and the V segment lost 0 bases, leaving 4 bases of the junction unmatched. This chain's CDR3 is CASSQEYRGGTEAFF. The CDR3 bases are TGTGCCAGCAGCCAAGAATACAGGGGGGGCACTGAAGCTTTCTTT.

The sample holds a few counts of this clonotype. V gene TRBV7-9 combines with J gene TRBJ1-4; D ambiguous. This CDR3 has 12 residues. Trimming pared 3 bases from V and 3 bases from J, leaving 2 bases between. Looked up from germline, CDR1 is SEHNR and CDR2 is FQNEAQ (reference sequence). Here the CDR3 reads CASSFSNEKLFF. CDR3 sequence (DNA): TGTGCCAGCAGCTTTTCTAATGAAAAACTGTTTTTT.

A few counts support this clonotype. The chain carries TRBV10-1 and TRBJ2-5; D remains unclear. The CDR3 spans 12 residues. Germline V gives CDR1 WNHNN, CDR2 SYGVQD (reference sequence). Deletions cut 2 bases from V and 4 bases from J, with 5 bases between. CDR3 bases: TGCGCCAGCAGTGAGCGTTTAGAGACCCAGTACTTC. Protein: CASSERLETQYF.

This clonotype was detected only a few times. The rearrangement links TRBV12-3 or TRBV12-4 to TRBJ2-3, with D tentatively TRBD1 or TRBD2 (6 bases each). CDR3 length: 14 residues. V dropped 3 bases and J dropped 4 bases, with 11 bases sitting between them. The CDR3 DNA follows: TGTGCCAGCAGTTTCGGGGGCTTGGCAGATACGCAGTATTTT. Its protein is CASSFGGLADTQYF.

This clonotype was seen ten or more times. This chain links TRBV4-2 with TRBJ1-1; the D gene is possibly TRBD1 (5 bases). The CDR3 length is 14 residues. The V end was cut by 3 bases, the J end by 5 bases, with 13 bases between. Germline CDR1 and CDR2: LGHNA and YNFKEQ. CDR3 bases: TGTGCCAGCAGCCAGGGACTGGAGGGGACTGAAGCTTTCTTT. It translates to CASSQGLEGTEAFF.

This clonotype showed up just a few times. The J gene is TRBJ1-1, the V gene TRBV29-1, with 11 bases that match TRBD1. Germline values: CDR1 SQVTM, CDR2 ANQGSEA. The CDR3 has 14 residues. J gave up 10 bases and V 7 bases, and 14 bases lay outside the gene matches. The CDR3 region is CSAFSGTGGSVAFF. The CDR3 DNA is TGCAGCGCGTTCTCCGGGACAGGGGGTTCGGTAGCTTTCTTT.

This clonotype was seen only a few times. The rearrangement joins TRBV5-5 to TRBJ2-7; 7 bases are a match to TRBD1. CDR1 is SGHKS, CDR2 YYEKEE, per germline (reference sequence). The CDR3 runs 13 residues. The V gene end was trimmed by 3 bases and the J gene end by 3 bases; junction bases not matched to a gene: 3. CDR3 coding DNA: TGTGCCAGCAGCTACCGGGACAGCTACGAGCAGTACGTC. Translated: CASSYRDSYEQYV.

This clonotype appeared a few times. The gene calls are TRBV27 and TRBJ2-3, with D maybe TRBD2 (5 bases). The CDR3 is 14 residues long. Germline V gene data show CDR1 as MNHEY and CDR2 as SMNVEV (reference sequence). Trimming took 4 bases from V and 4 from J, leaving 12 bases between them. The CDR3 reads CASSSTTRADTQYF. CDR3 nucleotides: TGTGCCAGCAGTTCCACGACGAGGGCAGATACGCAGTATTTT.

Written as DNA, the CDR3 is TGTGCCGCCGGAAATCTCGAGCAGTACGTC. Amino acid sequence: CAAGNLEQYV. The chain carries TRBV6-2 or TRBV6-3 and TRBJ2-7; D gene uncertain. Germline V gene sequence: CDR1 MNHEY, CDR2 SVGEGT. Trimming stripped 11 bases from V and 6 bases from J, with 11 bases between. There are 10 residues in the CDR3.

This clonotype was detected only a few times. The chain has TRBV29-1 and TRBJ1-2; D unclear. Germline V gives CDR1 SQVTM, CDR2 ANQGSEA. Trimming cost V 4 bases and J 8 bases, with 14 bases left between them. The CDR3 consists of 12 residues. CDR3 loop: CSVVNPLFGYTF. CDR3 DNA: TGCAGCGTTGTCAACCCCCTGTTCGGCTACACCTTC.

This clonotype was observed a handful of times. The V and J genes are TRBV6-5 and TRBJ1-2; D unclear. Looked up from germline, CDR1 is MNHEY and CDR2 is SVGAGI. V lost 0 bases and J lost 0, with 11 bases in between. CDR3 length: 16 residues. Written as DNA, the CDR3 is TGTGCCAGCAGTTACTCGAGGGCCGGGTCTAACTATGGCTACACCTTC. This encodes CASSYSRAGSNYGYTF.